A single sample gave rise to the 16 T cell receptor beta chains below, sequenced in a study of response to subunit inactivated influenza vaccine. TCRdb re-analysed the RT-PCR reads in MiXCR, keeping a single row per CDR3 protein. This sample has hundreds of thousands of distinct CDR3 sequences; 7.5% to 8.5% occur once, and the top ten carry approximately 13%. This material consisted of PBMCs from blood, taken less than 30 months after vaccination. Receptors originate from a man aged 50-75 years who received an inactivated influenza vaccine.

This clonotype was recorded at least ten times. This sequence joins TRBV4-1 and TRBJ2-7; a possible D gene is TRBD2 (5 bases). CDR3 size: 14 residues. The germline V and J ends were trimmed by 4 bases and 2 bases, with 12 bases remaining between them. Germline V gene data show CDR1 as MGHRA and CDR2 as YSYEKL. CDR3 region: CASSRVLGAYEQYF. The CDR3 coding sequence is TGCGCCAGCAGCCGAGTTCTGGGAGCCTACGAGCAGTACTTC.

The CDR3 DNA follows: TGTGCCACCGGATTGCAGCCCAATCAGCCCCAGCATTTT. Protein sequence: CATGLQPNQPQHF. This chain connects TRBV28 to TRBJ1-5, with no clear D. This CDR3 region has 13 residues. V was cut by 10 bases and J by 3 bases, with 13 bases left in between. The germline V gene has CDR1 MDHEN and CDR2 SYDVKM.

Ten or more counts support this clonotype. This chain uses TRBV5-1 with TRBJ1-3; 7 positions agree with TRBD1. Germline lookup yields CDR1 SGHRS and CDR2 YFSETQ. The V gene end was trimmed by 0 bases and the J gene end by 4 bases; junction bases not matched to a gene: 1. CDR3 size: 14 residues. The CDR3 spells CASSLAGGGNTIYF. In nucleotides, the CDR3 is TGCGCCAGCAGCTTGGCAGGGGGAGGAAACACCATATATTTT.

This clonotype has more than one count but fewer than ten. The rearrangement joins TRBV20-1 to TRBJ2-7, with TRBD2 matching 12 bases. This CDR3 is built from 16 residues. V shed 1 base and J 1 base; nucleotides not matched to a gene: 5. Germline CDR1 and CDR2: DFQATT and SNEGSKA (reference sequence). CDR3 bases: TGCAGTGCTAGAGTACTAGCGGGGGGATCATCCTACGAGCAGTACTTC. As protein: CSARVLAGGSSYEQYF.

This clonotype was detected many times. The chain uses TRBV7-2 and TRBJ2-7, with TRBD2 matching 13 bases. Losses at the gene ends were 4 bases for V and 3 bases for J; bases not matched to a gene: 6. The V gene's germline CDR1 is SGHTA and CDR2 FQGNSA. This CDR3 is built from 16 residues. For the CDR3, the DNA is TGTGCCAGCAGCTCTGGACTAGCGGGGGCCCTCTACGAGCAGTACTTC. Protein product: CASSSGLAGALYEQYF.

This clonotype was seen ten or more times. The chain links TRBV12-3 or TRBV12-4 to TRBJ2-1; tentatively, D is TRBD1 or TRBD2 (5 bases each). CDR3 length: 14 residues. V lost 6 bases and J 8 bases, leaving 17 bases between the germline ends. DNA of the CDR3: TGTGCCAGCAGCCCCACGGCCCTGGGGGATGAGCAGTTCTTC. It encodes CASSPTALGDEQFF.

This clonotype was recorded a few times. The CDR3, as DNA: TGTGCCAGCAGTGAACGGACTCGCACAGATACGCAGTATTTT. Translated: CASSERTRTDTQYF. The chain links TRBV6-1 to TRBJ2-3; D might be TRBD2 (5 bases). The CDR3 sequence is 14 residues long. Per the germline V gene, CDR1 is MNHNS and CDR2 is SASEGT. The V end lost 2 bases, the J end lost 1 base, and 7 bases lay between the germline ends.

This clonotype was recorded at least ten times. In nucleotides, the CDR3 is TGTGCTAGTGGACGGGGGTCCAACACCGGGGAGCTGTTTTTT. Translating it yields CASGRGSNTGELFF. The chain employs TRBV7-7 and TRBJ2-2; D is perhaps TRBD2 (6 bases). The CDR3 totals 14 residues. Germline V gene lookup returns CDR1 SSHAT and CDR2 FNYEAQ (reference sequence).

The rearrangement joins TRBV7-9 to TRBJ2-1; 8 bases fit TRBD2. The length of the CDR3 is 16 residues. The germline CDR1 and CDR2 sequences are SEHNR and FQNEAQ (reference sequence). Trimming cost V 3 bases and J 3 bases; bases outside gene matches: 7. The CDR3 is CASSLTGGIIYNEQFF. The CDR3 nucleotides are TGTGCCAGCAGCTTGACGGGAGGGATCATCTACAATGAGCAGTTCTTC. Full variable domain (rest looked up from reference TRBV7-9 and TRBJ2-1): DTGVSQNPRHKITKRGQNVTFRCDPISEHNRLYWYRQTLGQGPEFLTYFQNEAQLEKSRLLSDRFSAERPKGSFSTLEIQRTEQGDSAMYLCASSLTGGIIYNEQFFGPGTRLTVL.

This clonotype appeared many times. The chain is built from TRBV12-3 or TRBV12-4 and TRBJ2-4, with 8 bases aligning to TRBD1. V lost 7 bases and J lost 6; bases outside the gene matches: 8. This CDR3 spans 14 amino acids. The CDR3 DNA reads as TGTGCCAGCACCCTACAGGGGGGATTAAACATTCAGTACTTC. Its translation is CASTLQGGLNIQYF.

In its sample, this clonotype was seen many times. This chain connects TRBV29-1 to TRBJ2-1; 8 bases agree with TRBD1. V was pared by 0 bases and J by 8 bases, with 3 bases of the junction left unmatched. This CDR3 comprises 13 residues. In germline, CDR1 is SQVTM, CDR2 ANQGSEA. The CDR3 loop is CSVEDHRGYEQFF. The CDR3 region has the DNA TGCAGCGTTGAAGATCACAGGGGGTATGAGCAGTTCTTC.

V is TRBV18 and J is TRBJ2-1, with D tentatively TRBD2 (6 bases). The CDR3 is 15 residues long. Germline CDR1 is KGHSH and CDR2 is LQKENI. The V gene lost 3 bases and the J gene lost 3 bases, with 12 bases spanning the gap. The CDR3 loop is CASSPASVRYNEQFF. The CDR3 nucleotides are TGTGCCAGCTCACCCGCTAGCGTCCGCTACAATGAGCAGTTCTTC. Based on the CDR3 plus reference TRBV18 and TRBJ2-1, the full variable domain is NAGVMQNPRHLVRRRGQEARLRCSPMKGHSHVYWYRQLPEEGLKFMVYLQKENIIDESGMPKERFSAEFPKEGPSILRIQQVVRGDSAAYFCASSPASVRYNEQFFGPGTRLTVL.

This clonotype was observed many times. The J gene is TRBJ1-5, the V gene TRBV12-3 or TRBV12-4; no clear D. The V and J ends lost 3 bases and 2 bases respectively, with 8 bases between them. The CDR3 is 14 amino acids. CDR3 residues: CASSFSGGNQPQHF. The CDR3 region has the DNA TGTGCCAGCAGTTTCTCGGGAGGCAATCAGCCCCAGCATTTT.

This rearrangement joins TRBV20-1 to TRBJ2-7; TRBD2 agrees at 8 bases. J lost 4 bases, V lost 0 bases, and 8 bases had no gene match. This CDR3 comprises 15 residues. Germline V CDR1 and CDR2: DFQATT, SNEGSKA (reference sequence). CDR3 nucleotides: TGCAGTGCTAGAGACCCGGGACTAGGAATGTACGAGCAGTACTTC. Protein: CSARDPGLGMYEQYF.

This clonotype was observed many times. The chain combines TRBV6-5 with TRBJ2-2; D not certain. CDR3 length: 14 amino acids. Germline loops: CDR1 MNHEY, CDR2 SVGAGI. Between the trimmed V and J ends, which lost 2 bases and 2 bases, there was a span of 6 bases. The CDR3 DNA reads TGTGCCAGCAGTTACGGGCGAAACACCGGGGAGCTGTTTTTT. Protein sequence: CASSYGRNTGELFF.

The J gene is TRBJ1-1, the V gene TRBV15; TRBD1 matches at 8 bases. This CDR3 has 14 amino acids. V was clipped by 6 bases and J by 0 bases; unmatched bases: 3. Germline loops: CDR1 LNHNV, CDR2 YYDKDF (reference sequence). CDR3 coding DNA: TGTGCCACCAGGCCGGGACAGGTGAACACTGAAGCTTTCTTT. Amino acid sequence: CATRPGQVNTEAFF.